The next 25 T cell receptor beta chains were all read from a single sample in a study of cytomegalovirus exposure and HLA in healthy donors. The study ran its PCR with 60 Vbeta and 13 Jbeta primers. Clones were sequenced by immunoSEQ multiplex PCR, and TCRdb holds only the in-frame ones, with some missing. The sample holds 95,000 to 150,000 clones, 63% seen once. Source material: PBMCs. These TCRs come from a middle-aged man in good health and CMV-seropositive.

Regarding this clone: One junction end disagrees with the germline gene, perhaps due to a read error. V and J are TRBV2 and TRBJ2-3, with 7 bases matching TRBD2. Germline V gene sequence: CDR1 SNHLY, CDR2 FYNNEI. The CDR3 runs to 13 residues. The CDR3 is CTSSLGGADTQYF. In DNA, the CDR3 is TGTACCAGCAGTCTGGGGGGGGCAGATACGCAGTATTTT.

The V call is TRBV6-5, the J call TRBJ2-7; D may be TRBD1 (5 bases). V lost 6 bases, J lost 2 bases, and 11 bases lay in between. Germline assignment: CDR1 MNHEY and CDR2 SVGAGI. The CDR3 covers 13 residues. The CDR3 protein is CASRTTATYEQYF. In DNA form, the CDR3 reads TGTGCCAGCAGGACGACAGCGACCTACGAGCAGTACTTC.

Only one count was recorded for this clone. V gene TRBV4-3 combines with J gene TRBJ2-7; a possible D gene is TRBD2 (6 bases). The CDR3 extends over 15 amino acids. CDR1 is LGHNA and CDR2 is YSLEER in the germline V gene. V lost 4 bases to trimming and J lost 1 base, with 14 bases between them. The CDR3, as DNA: TGCGCCAGCAGCCGGACTGTTAGCGGTTCCTACGAGCAGTACTTC. Encoded protein: CASSRTVSGSYEQYF.

In its sample, this clone ranks as medium-sized. The chain uses TRBV25-1 and TRBJ2-1, with a tentative D call TRBD2 (5 bases). The CDR3 has 12 amino acids. Germline loops: CDR1 MGHDK, CDR2 SYGVNS. With 7 bases removed from V and 8 bases from J, the gap between germline ends came to 12 bases. Here the CDR3 reads CASTRGNDEQFF. Written as DNA, the CDR3 is TGTGCCAGCACTCGAGGGAACGATGAGCAGTTCTTC.

The table lists this clone with a few counts. The chain has TRBV6-5 and TRBJ2-7; D unresolved. V was pared by 2 bases and J by 2 bases, with 13 bases between. The CDR3 length is 15 residues. Germline CDR1 is MNHEY and CDR2 is SVGAGI. The CDR3 DNA is TGTGCCAGCAGTTACGGAACAGCACCCACCTACGAGCAGTACTTC. This sequence encodes CASSYGTAPTYEQYF.

This chain uses TRBV4-2 with TRBJ2-2; 9 bases match TRBD2. The V and J ends lost 4 bases and 3 bases, in that order; junction bases with no gene match: 6. The germline CDR1 and CDR2 sequences are LGHNA and YNFKEQ. The CDR3 consists of 16 residues. CDR3 region: CASSPGVAGDTGELFF. CDR3 nucleotide sequence: TGTGCCAGCAGCCCCGGAGTAGCGGGAGACACCGGGGAGCTGTTTTTT.

The chain recombines TRBV11-3 with TRBJ2-2, with D tentatively TRBD2 (7 bases). Trimming stripped 3 bases from V and 6 bases from J, with 11 bases between. Germline V CDR1 and CDR2: SGHNT, YENEEA. The CDR3 covers 14 residues. CDR3 bases: TGTGCCAGCAGCTTTGGGGGGGCCCCCGGGGAGCTGTTTTTT. Protein product: CASSFGGAPGELFF.

The chain uses TRBV4-2 and TRBJ1-1; unclear D gene. V was shortened by 4 bases and J by 2 bases, with 11 bases between the two germline ends. The CDR3 spans 14 residues. CDR1 and CDR2 from the germline V gene are LGHNA and YNFKEQ. DNA of the CDR3: TGTGCCAGCAGCCTCGGGGTGGGAAACACTGAAGCTTTCTTT. Amino acids: CASSLGVGNTEAFF.

This clone was recorded only once. This chain joins TRBV2 and TRBJ2-3; 9 positions agree with TRBD2. J lost 3 bases, V lost 2 bases, and 6 bases had no gene match. The CDR3 is 16 residues long. Germline V gene data show CDR1 as SNHLY and CDR2 as FYNNEI. The CDR3: CASSEPLAGTTDTQYF. DNA for the CDR3: TGTGCCAGCAGTGAACCCCTAGCGGGAACAACAGATACGCAGTATTTT.

V gene TRBV15 combines with J gene TRBJ2-3; 7 nucleotides match TRBD2. The germline CDR1 and CDR2 sequences are LNHNV and YYDKDF (reference sequence). Losses at the gene ends were 5 bases for V and 0 bases for J; bases not matched to a gene: 8. This CDR3 has 16 residues. Here the CDR3 DNA reads TGTGCCACCAGCGGGGGGGACCAAAAGAGCACAGATACGCAGTATTTT. It specifies CATSGGDQKSTDTQYF.

In its sample, this clone was seen a few times. The CDR3 DNA is TGTGCCTCCTCCAACACCGGGGAGCTGTTTTTT. Protein product: CASSNTGELFF. The chain recombines TRBV30 with TRBJ2-2; D ambiguous. The CDR3 contains 11 residues. The V end was cut by 7 bases, the J end by 2 bases, with 5 bases between. The germline V gene encodes CDR1 GTSNPN and CDR2 SVGIG (reference sequence).

The chain joins TRBV6-5 to TRBJ2-7, with D tentatively TRBD1 (6 bases). V lost 0 bases to trimming and J lost 3 bases, with 6 bases between them. Per the germline V gene, CDR1 is MNHEY and CDR2 is SVGAGI. The CDR3 consists of 13 residues. The CDR3, as DNA: TGTGCCAGCAGTTACTCACAGGGCTACGAGCAGTACTTC. It yields the protein CASSYSQGYEQYF.

The chain carries TRBV10-3 and TRBJ2-3, with D tentatively TRBD2 (6 bases). Germline values: CDR1 ENHRY, CDR2 SYGVKD. Trimming took 3 bases from V and 4 from J, leaving 11 bases between them. CDR3 length equals 14 residues. The CDR3 reads CAISDGGAADTQYF. CDR3 nucleotide sequence: TGTGCCATCAGTGACGGAGGGGCCGCAGATACGCAGTATTTT.

CDR3: CASSPHRGEGETQYF. The DNA for the CDR3 is TGTGCCAGTAGTCCCCATCGGGGGGAAGGGGAGACCCAGTACTTC. V gene TRBV19 combines with J gene TRBJ2-5; 7 bases fit TRBD2. V shed 5 bases and J 5 bases; nucleotides not matched to a gene: 11. This CDR3 is built from 15 residues. Germline V gene data show CDR1 as LNHDA and CDR2 as SQIVND (reference sequence). Based on the CDR3 plus reference TRBV19 and TRBJ2-5, the full variable domain is DGGITQSPKYLFRKEGQNVTLSCEQNLNHDAMYWYRQDPGQGLRLIYYSQIVNDFQKGDIAEGYSVSREKKESFPLTVTSAQKNPTAFYLCASSPHRGEGETQYFGPGTRLLVL.

This clone was picked up one time. This sequence joins TRBV19 and TRBJ1-2, with TRBD1 identical over 7 bases. V lost 5 bases and J lost 6; bases outside the gene matches: 6. The CDR3 is 13 residues long. The germline gives CDR1 LNHDA, CDR2 SQIVND (reference sequence). CDR3 nucleotide sequence: TGTGCCAGTAGTGATCGACAGGGACATGGCTACACCTTC. This codes for CASSDRQGHGYTF.

This clone came up once. CDR3 loop: CASSDTGWGSNQPQHF. CDR3 nucleotide sequence: TGTGCCAGCAGTGACACAGGGTGGGGTAGCAATCAGCCCCAGCATTTT. The V and J genes are TRBV6-1 and TRBJ1-5; a possible D gene is TRBD1 (6 bases). The CDR3 is made up of 16 amino acids. Trimming removed 3 bases at V and 0 bases at J, with 12 bases between. From germline, CDR1 is MNHNS and CDR2 SASEGT.

The V call is TRBV5-4, the J call TRBJ2-2, with TRBD1 as a possible D gene (6 bases). Looked up from germline, CDR1 is SGHNT and CDR2 is YYREEE (reference sequence). V shed 3 bases and J shed 6 bases, with 12 bases lying between them. CDR3 size: 14 residues. This CDR3 reads CASSSAGESGELFF. CDR3 in DNA: TGTGCCAGCAGCTCCGCAGGGGAGTCCGGGGAGCTGTTTTTT.

J is TRBJ2-2 and V is TRBV11-2, with 9 positions matching TRBD1. The CDR3 covers 18 residues. The trim removed 4 bases at V and 0 bases at J, leaving 9 bases unmatched. In germline, CDR1 is SGHAT, CDR2 FQNNGV. For the CDR3, the DNA is TGTGCCAGCAGCTCCGGACAGGGGCGCGAAACGAACACCGGGGAGCTGTTTTTT. It is translated as CASSSGQGRETNTGELFF.

V and J are TRBV20-1 and TRBJ1-2; D uncertain. Germline V gene sequence: CDR1 DFQATT, CDR2 SNEGSKA (reference sequence). This CDR3 spans 11 amino acids. V lost 4 bases and J lost 3, with 6 bases in between. The CDR3 DNA is TGCAGTGCTATCCAATACTATGGCTACACCTTC. Protein: CSAIQYYGYTF.

V and J are TRBV11-3 and TRBJ2-4; D perhaps matches TRBD1 (7 bases). Germline CDR1 SGHNT, CDR2 YENEEA. V lost 5 bases and J 5 bases, leaving 10 bases between the germline ends. This CDR3 is built from 13 residues. This chain's CDR3 is CASSPGGQNIQYF. The CDR3 bases are TGTGCCAGCAGCCCAGGGGGGCAAAACATTCAGTACTTC.

The chain recombines TRBV7-9 with TRBJ1-1; possibly TRBD1 for D (6 bases). The V end lost 2 bases, the J end lost 8 bases, and 12 bases lay between the germline ends. Germline CDR1 is SEHNR and CDR2 is FQNEAQ (reference sequence). This CDR3 contains 13 residues. The CDR3 loop is CASSLNDRGEAFF. The DNA of the CDR3 is TGTGCCAGCAGCTTAAATGATAGGGGGGAAGCTTTCTTT.

This chain connects TRBV11-1 to TRBJ2-1, with a weak D call TRBD2 (5 bases). This CDR3 region has 17 residues. Germline values: CDR1 SGHAT, CDR2 FQDESV (reference sequence). Trimming removed 0 bases at V and 5 bases at J, with 17 bases between. DNA of the CDR3: TGTGCCAGCAGCTTAGCTGGGAGCGGTCCCCGGGACAATGAGCAGTTCTTC. As protein: CASSLAGSGPRDNEQFF.

The V call is TRBV28, the J call TRBJ1-6, with D possibly TRBD1 on 5 matching bases. The CDR3 is 12 amino acids. Germline V gives CDR1 MDHEN, CDR2 SYDVKM. The germline V and J ends were trimmed by 7 bases and 12 bases, with 13 bases remaining between them. DNA of the CDR3: TGTGCCAGCACGGACAAGCCGGAACCCCTCCACTTT. Encoded protein: CASTDKPEPLHF.

V usage is TRBV15 and J usage is TRBJ1-5; no firm D call. The CDR3 runs 15 residues. The germline V gene encodes CDR1 LNHNV and CDR2 YYDKDF (reference sequence). V was pared by 2 bases and J by 3 bases, with 11 bases between. CDR3 bases: TGTGCCACCAGCAGACGTCAGCGCTTCAATCAGCCCCAGCATTTT. Amino acids: CATSRRQRFNQPQHF.

This sequence joins TRBV4-1 and TRBJ1-3; the D gene is possibly TRBD1 (6 bases). The CDR3 consists of 15 residues. CDR1 is MGHRA and CDR2 is YSYEKL in the germline V gene. V was shortened by 5 bases and J by 3 bases, with 14 bases between the two germline ends. The CDR3 spells CASSRAGAGGNTIYF. The CDR3 DNA sequence: TGCGCCAGCAGCAGGGCAGGGGCTGGTGGAAACACCATATATTTT.